This T cell receptor (beta chain) was retrieved from a study of CD8+ T cells in alopecia areata. Looking at the study overall: Treated patients took oral tofacitinib at 5 to 10 mg twice daily. The tofacitinib course ran for 6 to 18 months and was followed by 6 months off drug.

cDNA prepared by RNA extraction and subsequent reverse transcription served as the template for sequencing. Sequencing used immunoSEQ multiplex PCR; TCRdb keeps in-frame clones, though not all of them. Among roughly 97,000 clones listed, roughly 41% were seen once. Obtained from alopecia areata patients were lesional scalp punch biopsies along with peripheral blood. CDR1 is MGHDK and CDR2 is SYGVNS in the germline V gene. The CDR3 covers 16 residues. With 6 bases removed from V and 2 bases from J, the gap between germline ends came to 14 bases. Study-wide results and limits: In scalp samples, resident alphabeta T cells of normal skin are also sequenced.

This clone came up a few times. Its antigen is unidentified. J is TRBJ2-6 and V is TRBV25-1, with D tentatively TRBD1 (6 bases). Sequencing was done on a sample of CD4+ T cells sorted from blood. This clonotype originated in a human donor with alopecia areata. Written as DNA, the CDR3 is TGTGCCAGCAGCCCCAGGACAGTCGCTGGGGCCAACGTCCTGACTTTC. Residues: CASSPRTVAGANVLTF.